Below are 26 T cell receptor beta chains sequenced from a single sample in a study of Graves' ophthalmopathy and Graves' hyperthyroidism listed by TCRdb under 2018. TCRdb shows the sequencer as Illumina HiSeq 2000. For repertoire sequencing, the TCR beta CDR3 regions were amplified from RNA transcripts. The first round was an RT-PCR using HTBI primers with the Qiagen OneStep RT-PCR kit, and this first round was followed by a second-round multiplex PCR, then size selection and purification. TCRdb reprocessing: public reads trimmed at Q25 with fastp, clones called with MiXCR, in-frame beta chains kept. Every entry covers one CDR3 protein and lists the most common genes and DNA from its rows. The sample table shows some 210,000 distinct CDR3 sequences, and just under 30% are seen once. The ten largest account for about 9.3% of the sample. Input material: peripheral blood. The receptors originated from a man between 50 and 59 years old with Graves' ophthalmopathy. Donor details come from another sample of the same person, matched by shared clones.

The CDR3, as DNA: TGTGCCATCAGTGAGGGGAGGGGGGGACCAGGAAATCAGCCCCAGCATTTT. As protein: CAISEGRGGPGNQPQHF. The chain carries TRBV10-3 and TRBJ1-5; D may be TRBD1 (6 bases). The CDR3 loop spans 17 amino acids. Germline-derived CDR1 and CDR2 are ENHRY and SYGVKD. Trimming removed 2 bases from V and 4 bases from J, with 18 bases in between.

The chain links TRBV24-1 to TRBJ1-5; tentatively, D is TRBD1 (5 bases). V was pared by 7 bases and J by 7 bases, with 10 bases between. The germline V gene has CDR1 KGHDR and CDR2 SFDVKD. CDR3 length: 12 amino acids. The CDR3 region has the DNA TGTGCCACCAGCCAGGGAGGGCAGCCCCAGCATTTT. This gives the protein CATSQGGQPQHF.

The sample holds many counts of this clonotype. This chain links TRBV19 with TRBJ1-1; D call uncertain. The germline V gene encodes CDR1 LNHDA and CDR2 SQIVND (reference sequence). Trimming removed 3 bases at V and 3 bases at J, with 8 bases between. The CDR3 length is 13 residues. The CDR3 DNA follows: TGTGCCAGTAGTATTCGGGTCCACACTGAAGCTTTCTTT. This codes for CASSIRVHTEAFF.

V usage is TRBV6-1 and J usage is TRBJ2-7; D possibly corresponds to TRBD1 (5 bases). Germline lookup yields CDR1 MNHNS and CDR2 SASEGT. The CDR3 contains 13 residues. V was clipped by 5 bases and J by 7 bases, with 15 bases between them. The chain's CDR3 is CASSPGHLAEQYF. The CDR3 region has the DNA TGTGCCAGCAGTCCTGGACATTTGGCTGAGCAGTACTTC.

This clonotype has at least ten counts. The chain couples TRBV27 to TRBJ1-1, with D unresolved. Germline V gene data show CDR1 as MNHEY and CDR2 as SMNVEV (reference sequence). Trimming pared 2 bases from V and 4 bases from J, leaving 11 bases between. The CDR3 has 14 residues. CDR3 sequence: CASSLGAGSTEAFF. CDR3 nucleotides: TGTGCCAGCAGTTTAGGCGCTGGGAGCACTGAAGCTTTCTTT.

This clonotype occurred many times. V gene TRBV28 combines with J gene TRBJ1-1, with 10 positions matching TRBD1. V dropped 10 bases and J dropped 11; count of bases not matched to a gene: 13. CDR1 and CDR2 from the germline V gene are MDHEN and SYDVKM. The length of the CDR3 is 13 residues. The CDR3 sequence: CATFLGTGVSAFF. In nucleotides, the CDR3 is TGTGCCACCTTCCTAGGGACAGGGGTTTCGGCTTTCTTT.

This clonotype was recorded many times. The chain combines TRBV7-9 with TRBJ2-2; D possibly corresponds to TRBD2 (5 bases). The V and J ends lost 2 bases and 7 bases respectively, with 14 bases between them. The CDR3 extends over 15 amino acids. CDR1 is SEHNR and CDR2 is FQNEAQ in the germline V gene (reference sequence). CDR3 DNA sequence: TGTGCCAGCAGCTTAACCCGGGATAGGATCGGGGAGCTGTTTTTT. It codes for CASSLTRDRIGELFF.

This clonotype was detected many times. The chain joins TRBV10-3 to TRBJ1-5; the match to TRBD1 covers 10 bases. Trimming at V came to 3 bases and at J to 5 bases, leaving 7 bases not matched to a gene. The germline V gene encodes CDR1 ENHRY and CDR2 SYGVKD. The CDR3 runs 16 residues. The CDR3 DNA reads TGTGCCATCAGTGAACGTCTCGGGACAGGGGATCAGCCCCAGCATTTT. Amino acids: CAISERLGTGDQPQHF.

This clonotype was seen more than once but under ten times. The chain employs TRBV12-3 or TRBV12-4 and TRBJ1-2; no clear D. The CDR3 is made up of 12 amino acids. Between the trimmed V and J ends, which lost 3 bases and 8 bases, there was a span of 10 bases. CDR3 coding DNA: TGTGCCAGCAGTTTGGACCTATCGGGCTACACCTTC. Translated: CASSLDLSGYTF.

The table lists this clonotype with many counts. The CDR3 protein is CAWTRTRGNTEAFF. The CDR3 DNA follows: TGTGCCTGGACCAGAACCAGGGGGAACACTGAAGCTTTCTTT. The chain couples TRBV30 to TRBJ1-1, with a possible D match to TRBD1 (6 bases). The CDR3 extends over 14 amino acids. Trimming removed 4 bases at V and 1 base at J, with 13 bases between. Germline V gene lookup returns CDR1 GTSNPN and CDR2 SVGIG (reference sequence).

This clonotype appeared a single time. The CDR3 reads CASTRTGAEQYF. The DNA of the CDR3 is TGTGCCAGCACCCGGACAGGCGCCGAGCAGTACTTC. The chain uses TRBV2 and TRBJ2-7, with 7 positions matching TRBD1. The germline V gene has CDR1 SNHLY and CDR2 FYNNEI. Trimming removed 7 bases from V and 6 bases from J; junction bases left unmatched: 6. This CDR3 has 12 amino acids.

At least ten counts were recorded for this clonotype. The chain is built from TRBV18 and TRBJ2-3, with TRBD1 matching 9 bases. The CDR3 contains 14 residues. From germline, CDR1 is KGHSH and CDR2 LQKENI. Unmatched junction bases numbered 1, after V lost 3 bases and J lost 3 bases. This CDR3 reads CASSPGTGTDTQYF. CDR3 DNA: TGTGCCAGCTCACCTGGGACAGGGACAGATACGCAGTATTTT.

This clonotype occurred many times. CDR3 nucleotide sequence: TGTGCCAGCAGCTTAGCGAGCGGGAGCGTCTCCTACGAGCAGTACTTC. Its protein is CASSLASGSVSYEQYF. V usage is TRBV13 and J usage is TRBJ2-7; TRBD2 matches 8 bases. The CDR3 spans 16 residues. The V gene's germline CDR1 is PRHDT and CDR2 FYEKMQ (reference sequence). J gave up 0 bases and V 1 base, and 5 bases lay outside the gene matches. The full variable domain, in which reference TRBV13 and TRBJ2-7 provide the parts outside the CDR3, is AAGVIQSPRHLIKEKRETATLKCYPIPRHDTVYWYQQGPGQDPQFLISFYEKMQSDKGSIPDRFSAQQFSDYHSELNMSSLELGDSALYFCASSLASGSVSYEQYFGPGTRLTVT.

This clonotype was detected many times. The gene calls are TRBV6-5 and TRBJ1-5, with TRBD1 identical over 9 bases. V shed 4 bases, J shed 4 bases, and the junction held 8 bases outside the gene matches. Germline V CDR1 and CDR2: MNHEY, SVGAGI. The CDR3 runs to 16 residues. Here the CDR3 reads CASSFLPGQGNQPQHF. The CDR3, as DNA: TGTGCCAGCAGTTTCCTACCGGGACAGGGTAATCAGCCCCAGCATTTT.

In its sample, this clonotype was seen many times. The rearrangement links TRBV30 to TRBJ1-1; the D is unclear. This CDR3 has 13 residues. The germline V gene encodes CDR1 GTSNPN and CDR2 SVGIG (reference sequence). The ends were cut back, 4 bases at V and 1 base at J, with 10 bases in the middle. CDR3 in amino acids: CAWIRTSNTEAFF. CDR3 nucleotide sequence: TGTGCCTGGATTAGGACTTCGAACACTGAAGCTTTCTTT.

This clonotype was seen repeatedly, ten times or more. The chain uses TRBV11-2 and TRBJ2-7, with 7 bases aligning to TRBD2. V trimming: 3 bases; J trimming: 1 base; junction bases outside the gene matches: 6. CDR1 SGHAT and CDR2 FQNNGV come from the germline V gene. The CDR3 covers 15 residues. CDR3 sequence: CASSFRGERSYEQYF. CDR3 DNA sequence: TGTGCCAGCAGCTTCCGGGGGGAGAGGTCCTACGAGCAGTACTTC.

The V call is TRBV6-1, the J call TRBJ2-5, with a weak D call TRBD2 (6 bases). CDR3 size: 13 residues. The germline V gene encodes CDR1 MNHNS and CDR2 SASEGT. The V end lost 7 bases, the J end lost 2 bases, and 11 bases lay between the germline ends. The CDR3 coding sequence is TGTGCCAGCATGCGGGACGGACAAGAGACCCAGTACTTC. Its translation: CASMRDGQETQYF.

There are many counts of this clonotype. The chain joins TRBV7-9 to TRBJ2-4; D ambiguous. Germline V gene sequence: CDR1 SEHNR, CDR2 FQNEAQ (reference sequence). The CDR3 runs 14 residues. V was shortened by 5 bases and J by 1 base, with 9 bases between the two germline ends. For the CDR3, the DNA is TGTGCCAGCAGCCCTTCCGCTGCCAAAAACATTCAGTACTTC. This codes for CASSPSAAKNIQYF.

J is TRBJ1-2 and V is TRBV6-1; D unresolved. Germline V gene sequence: CDR1 MNHNS, CDR2 SASEGT. The CDR3 extends over 12 amino acids. Trimming took off 6 bases at V and 4 bases at J, with 9 bases between the two ends. Here the CDR3 reads CASSTAFYGYTF. CDR3 nucleotide sequence: TGTGCCAGCAGCACAGCTTTCTATGGCTACACCTTC.

This clonotype was observed at least ten times. V and J are TRBV4-1 and TRBJ2-5, with 7 bases identical to TRBD2. With V trimmed by 2 bases and J by 5 bases, 11 bases remained unmatched. The CDR3 covers 16 residues. Germline CDR1 MGHRA, CDR2 YSYEKL. The DNA of the CDR3 is TGCGCCAGCAGCCAATTGTGGGGGAGGGCCGGGGAGACCCAGTACTTC. It specifies CASSQLWGRAGETQYF.

V is TRBV6-1 and J is TRBJ2-7; D possibly matches TRBD1 or TRBD2 (7 bases each). Per germline, CDR1 MNHNS and CDR2 SASEGT. V gave up 6 bases and J gave up 7 bases, with 19 bases separating them. This CDR3 contains 14 residues. CDR3 sequence: CASRDQGGLGEQYF. The CDR3 DNA follows: TGTGCCAGCAGGGACCAGGGGGGGCTGGGGGAGCAGTACTTC.

This clonotype was detected many times. The chain couples TRBV7-2 to TRBJ2-5; tentative D call: TRBD2 (6 bases). The CDR3 runs to 15 residues. With 1 base removed from V and 4 bases from J, the gap between germline ends came to 13 bases. Looked up from germline, CDR1 is SGHTA and CDR2 is FQGNSA. Written as DNA, the CDR3 is TGTGCCAGCAGCTTAGAAAGAGGGAGGAGAGAGACCCAGTACTTC. Translation: CASSLERGRRETQYF.

This clonotype was recorded many times. V is TRBV29-1 and J is TRBJ2-7; D remains unclear. CDR1 is SQVTM and CDR2 is ANQGSEA in the germline V gene. The V gene lost 7 bases and the J gene lost 4 bases, with 11 bases spanning the gap. The CDR3 covers 11 residues. CDR3 region: CSARTNYEQYF. The DNA of the CDR3 is TGCAGCGCACGAACTAATTACGAGCAGTACTTC.

Only one count was recorded for this clonotype. The V gene is TRBV6-5, the J gene TRBJ2-7; tentatively, D is TRBD1 (6 bases). Germline CDR1 reads MNHEY; CDR2 reads SVGAGI. CDR3 length equals 15 residues. Trimming removed 2 bases from V and 3 bases from J, with 14 bases in between. CDR3 nucleotide sequence: TGTGCCAGCAGTTACCTCGTGGGGGCCGACTACGAGCAGTACTTC. This codes for CASSYLVGADYEQYF.

This clonotype was seen only once. For the CDR3, the DNA is TGTGCCAGCAGAACAGATCTGAGCACCGGGGAGCTGTTTTTT. It yields the protein CASRTDLSTGELFF. J is TRBJ2-2 and V is TRBV6-1, with D unclear. Per the germline V gene, CDR1 is MNHNS and CDR2 is SASEGT. V lost 6 bases and J lost 4, with 12 bases in between. The CDR3 is 14 amino acids.

In its sample, this clonotype was seen many times. V is TRBV5-1 and J is TRBJ2-2; maybe TRBD2 (5 bases). In germline, CDR1 is SGHRS, CDR2 YFSETQ. Trimming pared 4 bases from V and 3 bases from J, leaving 10 bases between. This CDR3 has 14 amino acids. The CDR3 DNA sequence: TGCGCCAGCAGCCGGGAAGTGGACACCGGGGAGCTGTTTTTT. It is translated as CASSREVDTGELFF.